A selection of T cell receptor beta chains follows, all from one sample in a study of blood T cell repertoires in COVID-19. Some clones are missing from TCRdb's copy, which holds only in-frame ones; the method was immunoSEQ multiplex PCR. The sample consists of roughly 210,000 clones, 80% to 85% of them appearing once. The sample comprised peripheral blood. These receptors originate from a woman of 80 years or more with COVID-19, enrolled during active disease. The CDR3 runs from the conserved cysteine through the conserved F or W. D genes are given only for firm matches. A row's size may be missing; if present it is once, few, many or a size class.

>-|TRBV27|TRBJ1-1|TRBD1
CASSLSRYRGNTEAFF
TGTGCCAGCAGTTTATCGAGATACAGGGGAAACACTGAAGCTTTCTTT
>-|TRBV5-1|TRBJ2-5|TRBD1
CASSLEGQGLGETQYF
TGCGCCAGCAGCTTAGAAGGACAGGGGTTGGGGGAGACCCAGTACTTC
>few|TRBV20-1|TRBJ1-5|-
CSASQVEGNQPQHF
TGCAGTGCTAGTCAAGTAGAAGGCAATCAGCCCCAGCATTTT
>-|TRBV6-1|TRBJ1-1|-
CASSEVRVEAFF
TGTGCCAGCAGTGAAGTAAGAGTCGAAGCTTTCTTT
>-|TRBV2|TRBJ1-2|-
CASSPGPEHGYTF
TGTGCCAGCAGTCCAGGGCCAGAACATGGCTACACCTTC
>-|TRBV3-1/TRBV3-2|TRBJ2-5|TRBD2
CASSHWTSGGARETQYF
TGTGCCAGCAGCCATTGGACTAGCGGGGGGGCCCGGGAGACCCAGTACTTC
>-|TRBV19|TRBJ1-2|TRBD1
CASSPWTGRGNYGYTF
TGTGCCAGTAGTCCGTGGACAGGGAGAGGTAACTATGGCTACACCTTC
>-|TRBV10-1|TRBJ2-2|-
CASSEAGEGGELFF
TGCGCCAGCAGTGAGGCAGGGGAGGGCGGGGAGCTGTTTTTT
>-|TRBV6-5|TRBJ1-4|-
CASSKRRGEKLFF
TGTGCCAGCAGTAAGCGAAGAGGTGAAAAACTGTTTTTT
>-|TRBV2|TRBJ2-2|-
CASRRTLSDTGELFF
TGTGCCAGTCGGCGGACTCTGAGTGACACCGGGGAGCTGTTTTTT
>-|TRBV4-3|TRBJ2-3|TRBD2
CASSPRAGGSDTQYF
TGCGCCAGCAGCCCCAGGGCGGGGGGGTCAGATACGCAGTATTTT
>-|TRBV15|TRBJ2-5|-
CATSSASGTQYF
TGTGCCACCAGCAGCGCCTCAGGAACCCAGTACTTC
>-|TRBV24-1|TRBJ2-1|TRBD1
CATSDPRTGDHHYNEQFF
TGTGCCACCAGTGATCCCCGGACAGGGGACCATCATTACAATGAGCAGTTCTTC
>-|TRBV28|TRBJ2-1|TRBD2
CASSLELAGGPPGDEQFF
TGTGCCAGCAGTTTAGAACTAGCGGGGGGCCCGCCCGGCGATGAGCAGTTCTTC
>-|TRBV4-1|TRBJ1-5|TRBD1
CASSQSPDGTDNQPQHF
TGCGCCAGCAGCCAAAGTCCTGACGGGACAGACAATCAGCCCCAGCATTTT
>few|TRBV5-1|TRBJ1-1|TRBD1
CASSSMTGWEAFF
TGCGCCAGCAGCTCCATGACAGGGTGGGAAGCTTTCTTT
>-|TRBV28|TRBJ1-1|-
CASSSGGLYTEAFF
TGTGCCAGCAGTTCGGGAGGTCTTTACACTGAAGCTTTCTTT
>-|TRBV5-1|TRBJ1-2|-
CASNVVGGNYGYTF
TGCGCCAGCAACGTTGTAGGGGGTAACTATGGCTACACCTTC
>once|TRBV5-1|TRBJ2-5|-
CASSYVGSGETQYF
TGCGCCAGCAGCTACGTAGGGTCGGGGGAGACCCAGTACTTC
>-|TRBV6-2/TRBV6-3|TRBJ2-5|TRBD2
CASSYSISSGGTGETQYF
TGTGCCAGCAGTTACTCGATATCCAGCGGGGGGACTGGAGAGACCCAGTACTTC
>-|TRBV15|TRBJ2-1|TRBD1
CATSSIREPRGEQFF
TGTGCCACCAGCAGTATACGGGAACCCAGGGGGGAGCAGTTCTTC
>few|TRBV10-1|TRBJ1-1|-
CASSLSTGNTEAFF
TGCGCCAGCAGCCTTTCGACAGGGAACACTGAAGCTTTCTTT
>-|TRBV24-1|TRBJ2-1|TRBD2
CATSDWTSGRSYNEQFF
TGTGCCACCAGTGACTGGACTAGCGGGAGGTCCTACAATGAGCAGTTCTTC
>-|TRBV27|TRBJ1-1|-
CASRIDRFTEAFF
TGTGCCAGCAGAATAGACAGATTCACTGAAGCTTTCTTT
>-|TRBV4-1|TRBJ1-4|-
CASSQERGEGEKLFF
TGCGCCAGCAGCCAGGAGCGGGGGGAAGGAGAAAAACTGTTTTTT
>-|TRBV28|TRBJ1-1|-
CASSLLWGILAEAFF
TGTGCCAGCAGTCTCCTCTGGGGCATTCTGGCTGAAGCTTTCTTT
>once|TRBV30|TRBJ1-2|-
CARTGGSNYGYTF
TGTGCCCGAACTGGGGGCTCTAACTATGGCTACACCTTC
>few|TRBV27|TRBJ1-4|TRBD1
CASLKTGGLGEKLFF
TGTGCCAGCCTCAAAACAGGGGGATTAGGAGAAAAACTGTTTTTT
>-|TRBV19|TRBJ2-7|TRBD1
CASSITADRDSSYEQYF
TGTGCCAGTAGTATCACCGCCGACAGGGACAGCTCCTACGAGCAGTACTTC
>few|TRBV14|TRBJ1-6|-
CASSQTGPYSPLHF
TGTGCCAGCAGCCAAACAGGGCCCTATTCACCCCTCCACTTT
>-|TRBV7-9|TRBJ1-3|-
CASKQGPSGNTIYF
TGTGCCAGCAAACAGGGCCCCTCTGGAAACACCATATATTTT
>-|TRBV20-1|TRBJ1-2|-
CSASRRGGYGYTF
TGCAGTGCTAGTAGACGGGGGGGCTATGGCTACACCTTC
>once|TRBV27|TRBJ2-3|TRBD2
CASSLSDGGADTQYF
TGTGCCAGCAGTTTATCGGACGGGGGGGCCGATACGCAGTATTTT
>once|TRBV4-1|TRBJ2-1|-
CASSQGRGQVRSYNEQFF
TGCGCCAGCAGCCAAGGCCGAGGGCAAGTGCGCTCCTACAATGAGCAGTTCTTC
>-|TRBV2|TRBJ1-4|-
CASVREATNEKLFF
TGTGCCAGCGTCAGGGAGGCAACTAATGAAAAACTGTTTTTT
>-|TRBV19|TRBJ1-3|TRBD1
CASSIDRGSSGNTIYF
TGTGCCAGTAGTATCGACAGGGGAAGCTCTGGAAACACCATATATTTT
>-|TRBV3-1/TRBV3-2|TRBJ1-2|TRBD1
CASSHEQGSYGYTF
TGTGCCAGCAGCCACGAACAGGGGAGCTATGGCTACACCTTC
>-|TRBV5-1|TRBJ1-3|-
CASRDSGGNTIYF
TGCGCCAGCAGGGACTCCGGTGGAAACACCATATATTTT
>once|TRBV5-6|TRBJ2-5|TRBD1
CASSRDRGLTETQYF
TGTGCCAGCAGCAGGGACAGGGGATTGACAGAGACCCAGTACTTC
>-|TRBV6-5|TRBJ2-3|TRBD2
CASSYSGLATDTQYF
TGTGCCAGCAGTTACTCGGGACTAGCTACAGATACGCAGTATTTT
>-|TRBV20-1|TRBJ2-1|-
CSARVLNEQFF
TGCAGTGCTAGAGTCCTTAATGAGCAGTTCTTC